A single sample is the source of the 9 T cell receptor beta chains below, sequenced in a study of post-analysis software for immune sequencing data. The study's findings and limits: There were roughly 5 TRBV segments more frequent in patients than controls, and TRBV5-6, TRBV5-1 and TRBV20-1 were among them.

Built from TCR beta cDNA, the libraries had unique molecular identifiers in them. Each CDR3 protein gets one entry after TCRdb re-called the PCR reads with MiXCR. The table lists 650,000 to 900,000 distinct CDR3 sequences, around 45% of them singletons. No antigen has been identified for these receptors. The sequenced sample was blood. These receptors came from a girl aged 5 to 17 with multiple sclerosis.

V is TRBV6-1 and J is TRBJ1-4; TRBD1 might be the D (6 bases). This CDR3 contains 15 residues. Germline-derived CDR1 and CDR2 are MNHNS and SASEGT. V gave up 3 bases and J gave up 7 bases, with 15 bases separating them. The CDR3 bases are TGTGCCAGCAGTGAGGTGGGGGCCTCTTTTGAAAAACTGTTTTTT. Translated, it gives CASSEVGASFEKLFF.

V and J are TRBV10-3 and TRBJ1-5; D remains ambiguous. The length of the CDR3 is 15 residues. From germline, CDR1 is ENHRY and CDR2 SYGVKD. The V end was cut by 5 bases, the J end by 0 bases, with 11 bases between. The CDR3 here is CAISKGSHSNQPQHF. In DNA form, the CDR3 reads TGTGCCATCAGTAAAGGTAGTCATAGCAATCAGCCCCAGCATTTT.

This clonotype was seen only a few times. This chain links TRBV12-3 or TRBV12-4 with TRBJ1-2; no firm D call. Between the trimmed V and J ends, which lost 7 bases and 4 bases, there was a span of 10 bases. The CDR3 totals 12 residues. The CDR3 coding sequence is TGTGCCAGCACCCGGGAGGGCTATGGCTACACCTTC. This gives the protein CASTREGYGYTF.

The table lists this clonotype with a few counts. This sequence joins TRBV6-4 and TRBJ2-7; 9 bases fit TRBD2. V shed 11 bases, J shed 1 base, and the junction held 9 bases outside the gene matches. Germline V gene lookup returns CDR1 MRHNA and CDR2 SNTAGT. The CDR3 spans 14 residues. The CDR3 sequence: CAGLGLAESYEQYF. The CDR3 nucleotides read TGTGCCGGTCTGGGACTAGCAGAATCCTACGAGCAGTACTTC.

V usage is TRBV27 and J usage is TRBJ2-7; D is unclear. The CDR3 is 13 amino acids. Trimming removed 2 bases from V and 8 bases from J, with 13 bases in between. Germline assignment: CDR1 MNHEY and CDR2 SMNVEV (reference sequence). Written as DNA, the CDR3 is TGTGCCAGCAGTTTAGCGGCAGGTCATAAGCAGTACTTC. Protein product: CASSLAAGHKQYF.

The chain couples TRBV9 to TRBJ2-1; 8 nucleotides agree with TRBD2. CDR3 length: 15 amino acids. Germline V gene lookup returns CDR1 SGDLS and CDR2 YYNGEE. The V gene end was trimmed by 3 bases and the J gene end by 3 bases; junction bases not matched to a gene: 5. The CDR3 protein is CASSAGRAFYNEQFF. The CDR3 region has the DNA TGTGCCAGCAGCGCCGGGAGGGCCTTCTACAATGAGCAGTTCTTC.

This clonotype was counted only a few times. This chain uses TRBV5-1 with TRBJ2-7, with TRBD2 identical over 13 bases. V shed 0 bases, J shed 3 bases, and the junction held 12 bases outside the gene matches. Looked up from germline, CDR1 is SGHRS and CDR2 is YFSETQ. CDR3 length: 19 residues. The CDR3 loop reads CASSLDPTSGRAGDYEQYF. DNA of the CDR3: TGCGCCAGCAGCTTGGACCCTACTAGCGGGAGGGCCGGGGACTACGAGCAGTACTTC. Full variable domain (rest looked up from reference TRBV5-1 and TRBJ2-7): KAGVTQTPRYLIKTRGQQVTLSCSPISGHRSVSWYQQTPGQGLQFLFEYFSETQRNKGNFPGRFSGRQFSNSRSEMNVSTLELGDSALYLCASSLDPTSGRAGDYEQYFGPGTRLTVT.

The J gene is TRBJ2-3, the V gene TRBV7-2; 8 bases match TRBD2. The CDR3 length is 18 residues. V gave up 1 base and J gave up 2 bases; unmatched junction bases: 11. Germline values: CDR1 SGHTA, CDR2 FQGNSA. CDR3 in amino acids: CASSLGAAGGPITDTQYF. CDR3 coding DNA: TGTGCCAGCAGCTTAGGGGCGGCGGGAGGTCCTATCACAGATACGCAGTATTTT.

This clonotype was detected only a few times. CDR3 loop: CSVDPTTEAFF. The CDR3 nucleotides are TGCAGCGTTGACCCAACCACTGAAGCTTTCTTT. This chain uses TRBV29-1 with TRBJ1-1; no clear D gene. V was clipped by 3 bases and J by 4 bases, with 6 bases between them. The V gene's germline CDR1 is SQVTM and CDR2 ANQGSEA. The CDR3 has 11 residues.